Following are 22 T cell receptor beta chains from one sample sequenced in a study of T-cell memory formation after mild COVID-19. Each CDR3 protein gets one entry after TCRdb re-called the 5' RACE reads with MiXCR. Found here are 450,000 or so distinct CDR3 sequences, 25% of them singletons; the top ten hold 12%. The sequenced sample was PBMCs or a T cell subset sorted from them (not recorded which). The receptor source for this set is an adult woman who had mild COVID-19 (a few samples of this study predate the infection). Cell type and time point are not known.

The genes are TRBV7-9 and TRBJ1-1; tentative D call: TRBD1 (5 bases). The germline CDR1 and CDR2 sequences are SEHNR and FQNEAQ (reference sequence). V lost 2 bases to trimming and J lost 0 bases, with 10 bases between them. CDR3 length: 15 amino acids. This CDR3 is CASSLFSGLNTEAFF. In DNA form, the CDR3 reads TGTGCCAGCAGCTTATTTTCAGGGCTGAACACTGAAGCTTTCTTT.

The genes are TRBV12-3 or TRBV12-4 and TRBJ1-2, with TRBD1 as a possible D gene (5 bases). V was pared by 7 bases and J by 6 bases, with 18 bases between. CDR3 length: 14 amino acids. The CDR3 nucleotides read TGTGCCAGCACCTCCGGTAGGGGTTGGAATGGCTACACCTTC. It specifies CASTSGRGWNGYTF.

The CDR3 here is CASSLIAGTLTDTQYF. CDR3 nucleotides: TGTGCCAGCAGCTTAATAGCAGGGACACTCACAGATACGCAGTATTTT. V and J are TRBV7-9 and TRBJ2-3; possible D gene TRBD1, 6 bases. CDR1 SEHNR and CDR2 FQNEAQ come from the germline V gene (reference sequence). The CDR3 consists of 16 residues. Trimming took 2 bases from V and 2 from J, leaving 14 bases between them.

The chain uses TRBV15 and TRBJ2-7; TRBD2 aligns across 7 bases. Trimming removed 3 bases from V and 2 bases from J; junction bases left unmatched: 1. Per germline, CDR1 LNHNV and CDR2 YYDKDF (reference sequence). The CDR3 contains 13 residues. CDR3 bases: TGTGCCACCAGCAGGAGCGGGGCCTACGAGCAGTACTTC. Its translation: CATSRSGAYEQYF.

V is TRBV24-1 and J is TRBJ2-2; the D is unclear. The CDR3 extends over 15 amino acids. V was cut by 3 bases and J by 3 bases, with 10 bases left in between. CDR1 is KGHDR and CDR2 is SFDVKD in the germline V gene. In DNA, the CDR3 is TGTGCCACCAGTGATCCCGGACCAGACACCGGGGAGCTGTTTTTT. This sequence encodes CATSDPGPDTGELFF.

This sequence joins TRBV3-1 and TRBJ2-3; 11 nucleotides agree with TRBD2. V dropped 3 bases and J dropped 2; count of bases not matched to a gene: 4. CDR1 and CDR2 (germline): LGHDT, YNNKEL (reference sequence). The CDR3 is 16 amino acids. The CDR3 DNA follows: TGTGCCAGCAGCCATTCACTAGCGGGGGACACAGATACGCAGTATTTT. It codes for CASSHSLAGDTDTQYF.

The V call is TRBV7-2, the J call TRBJ2-5, with a weak D call TRBD2 (6 bases). The CDR3 is 16 amino acids. The germline V and J ends were trimmed by 4 bases and 2 bases, with 17 bases remaining between them. CDR1 is SGHTA, CDR2 FQGNSA, per germline. CDR3 DNA: TGTGCCAGCAGCTCGTATGGGGGGTTGGGGCAAGAGACCCAGTACTTC. Amino acids: CASSSYGGLGQETQYF.

The rearrangement joins TRBV11-3 to TRBJ2-5, with D perhaps TRBD2 (5 bases). The CDR3 length is 15 residues. Germline V gene data show CDR1 as SGHNT and CDR2 as YENEEA. V shed 5 bases and J shed 0 bases, with 13 bases lying between them. The CDR3 nucleotides are TGTGCCAGCAGCGCGAGGCAGCGGTACCAAGAGACCCAGTACTTC. Protein sequence: CASSARQRYQETQYF. The full variable domain, with the rest looked up from reference TRBV11-3 and TRBJ2-5, is EAGVVQSPRYKIIEKKQPVAFWCNPISGHNTLYWYLQNLGQGPELLIRYENEEAVDDSQLPKDRFSAERLKGVDSTLKIQPAELGDSAVYLCASSARQRYQETQYFGPGTRLLVL.

This clonotype has a handful of counts. The rearrangement uses TRBV6-2 or TRBV6-3 and TRBJ2-7; 8 bases match TRBD1. J gave up 7 bases and V 6 bases, and 17 bases lay outside the gene matches. Germline CDR1 MNHEY, CDR2 SVGEGT. The CDR3 is 16 amino acids. The CDR3 DNA is TGTGCCAGCAGCGCTCCTCAGGGACAGGAATCTACGGAGCAGTACTTC. Encoded protein: CASSAPQGQESTEQYF.

The chain recombines TRBV7-9 with TRBJ2-6, with D unresolved. The germline gives CDR1 SEHNR, CDR2 FQNEAQ (reference sequence). Trimming shortened V by 5 bases and J by 0 bases, and 8 bases separated the two germline ends. This CDR3 region has 15 residues. This CDR3 is CASSPQNSGANVLTF. DNA of the CDR3: TGTGCCAGCAGCCCGCAAAACTCTGGGGCCAACGTCCTGACTTTC.

The chain is built from TRBV15 and TRBJ2-5; TRBD1 matches 8 bases. The ends lost 7 bases at V and 5 bases at J; junction bases unmatched: 6. The CDR3 consists of 13 residues. Looked up from germline, CDR1 is LNHNV and CDR2 is YYDKDF (reference sequence). Here the CDR3 DNA reads TGTGCCACCACGGCAGGGGGCTGGGAGACCCAGTACTTC. Translated, it gives CATTAGGWETQYF.

The chain couples TRBV7-3 to TRBJ2-1; TRBD2 aligns across 9 bases. This CDR3 is 15 amino acids long. The V gene end was trimmed by 5 bases and the J gene end by 5 bases; junction bases not matched to a gene: 7. Germline CDR1 SGHTA, CDR2 FQGTGA. Here the CDR3 reads CASSHSGGGDNEQFF. The DNA for the CDR3 is TGTGCCAGCAGCCATAGCGGGGGCGGGGACAATGAGCAGTTCTTC.

The genes are TRBV12-3 or TRBV12-4 and TRBJ1-1; a weak D match, TRBD1 (5 bases). CDR3 length: 12 amino acids. V was trimmed by 3 bases and J by 11 bases, leaving 13 bases between them. For the CDR3, the DNA is TGTGCCAGCAGTTTGGAGGGGAGGAAGGCTTTCTTT. Amino acids: CASSLEGRKAFF.

Many counts were recorded for this clonotype. The J gene is TRBJ2-1, the V gene TRBV7-3; D not resolved. Germline V gene sequence: CDR1 SGHTA, CDR2 FQGTGA. The CDR3 is 12 amino acids. V lost 2 bases and J 2 bases, leaving 1 base between the germline ends. The CDR3 bases are TGTGCCAGCAGCTTACCCTACAATGAGCAGTTCTTC. Translated, it gives CASSLPYNEQFF.

The rearrangement links TRBV5-1 to TRBJ2-7, with TRBD1 identical over 10 bases. CDR3 length equals 15 residues. The germline gives CDR1 SGHRS, CDR2 YFSETQ. J was trimmed by 6 bases and V by 0 bases; bases with no gene match: 6. CDR3 nucleotide sequence: TGCGCCAGCAGCTTGGATCGGACAGGGGGAGGCGAGCAGTACTTC. Protein: CASSLDRTGGGEQYF.

The chain is built from TRBV12-3 or TRBV12-4 and TRBJ2-5; 10 nucleotides align to TRBD2. This CDR3 contains 17 residues. Trimming at V came to 0 bases and at J to 3 bases, leaving 7 bases not matched to a gene. CDR3 in DNA: TGTGCCAGCAGTTTAGCCCCCCGTCTAGCGGGGGAAGAGACCCAGTACTTC. It specifies CASSLAPRLAGEETQYF.

The chain joins TRBV9 to TRBJ2-1; the D gene is possibly TRBD2 (6 bases). This CDR3 is 19 amino acids long. Germline V gene data show CDR1 as SGDLS and CDR2 as YYNGEE. Between the trimmed V and J ends, which lost 3 bases and 0 bases, there was a span of 22 bases. CDR3 nucleotide sequence: TGTGCCAGCAGCGGGGCCGGGGGTAGCGGAAGTCACTCCTACAATGAGCAGTTCTTC. Translated: CASSGAGGSGSHSYNEQFF.

This clonotype was counted between two and nine times. The gene calls are TRBV25-1 and TRBJ2-7; perhaps TRBD2 as D (5 bases). CDR3 size: 12 residues. The germline CDR1 and CDR2 sequences are MGHDK and SYGVNS. The germline V and J ends were trimmed by 9 bases and 3 bases, with 12 bases remaining between them. CDR3 region: CASGFGDYEQYF. The CDR3 DNA reads as TGTGCCAGTGGCTTCGGGGACTACGAGCAGTACTTC.

The chain combines TRBV6-5 with TRBJ2-7; 7 bases agree with TRBD2. From germline, CDR1 is MNHEY and CDR2 SVGAGI. The CDR3 covers 14 residues. V was clipped by 10 bases and J by 6 bases; unmatched bases: 15. The CDR3 sequence: CATHDGPGGSEQYF. The CDR3 DNA reads as TGTGCCACGCACGACGGCCCCGGGGGGAGCGAGCAGTACTTC.

The V and J genes are TRBV7-3 and TRBJ2-6; D gene unclear. The CDR3 runs to 14 residues. V lost 5 bases and J 2 bases, leaving 7 bases between the germline ends. Looked up from germline, CDR1 is SGHTA and CDR2 is FQGTGA. The CDR3 sequence: CASSPWTGANVLTF. In DNA form, the CDR3 reads TGTGCCAGCAGCCCCTGGACTGGGGCCAACGTCCTGACTTTC.

This clonotype has only a few counts. The chain combines TRBV20-1 with TRBJ2-7; D is possibly TRBD1 or TRBD2 (5 bases each). CDR1 and CDR2 (germline): DFQATT, SNEGSKA (reference sequence). V lost 6 bases and J lost 3, with 15 bases in between. This CDR3 has 13 amino acids. The CDR3 reads CSAHRDPNYEQYF. The CDR3 DNA sequence: TGCAGTGCGCACCGGGACCCAAACTACGAGCAGTACTTC.

The rearrangement joins TRBV19 to TRBJ2-1; no clear D gene. Germline assignment: CDR1 LNHDA and CDR2 SQIVND (reference sequence). This CDR3 comprises 14 residues. The V gene lost 2 bases and the J gene lost 5 bases, with 10 bases spanning the gap. CDR3 amino acids: CASSISRINNEQFF. For the CDR3, the DNA is TGTGCCAGTAGTATATCACGCATTAACAATGAGCAGTTCTTC.